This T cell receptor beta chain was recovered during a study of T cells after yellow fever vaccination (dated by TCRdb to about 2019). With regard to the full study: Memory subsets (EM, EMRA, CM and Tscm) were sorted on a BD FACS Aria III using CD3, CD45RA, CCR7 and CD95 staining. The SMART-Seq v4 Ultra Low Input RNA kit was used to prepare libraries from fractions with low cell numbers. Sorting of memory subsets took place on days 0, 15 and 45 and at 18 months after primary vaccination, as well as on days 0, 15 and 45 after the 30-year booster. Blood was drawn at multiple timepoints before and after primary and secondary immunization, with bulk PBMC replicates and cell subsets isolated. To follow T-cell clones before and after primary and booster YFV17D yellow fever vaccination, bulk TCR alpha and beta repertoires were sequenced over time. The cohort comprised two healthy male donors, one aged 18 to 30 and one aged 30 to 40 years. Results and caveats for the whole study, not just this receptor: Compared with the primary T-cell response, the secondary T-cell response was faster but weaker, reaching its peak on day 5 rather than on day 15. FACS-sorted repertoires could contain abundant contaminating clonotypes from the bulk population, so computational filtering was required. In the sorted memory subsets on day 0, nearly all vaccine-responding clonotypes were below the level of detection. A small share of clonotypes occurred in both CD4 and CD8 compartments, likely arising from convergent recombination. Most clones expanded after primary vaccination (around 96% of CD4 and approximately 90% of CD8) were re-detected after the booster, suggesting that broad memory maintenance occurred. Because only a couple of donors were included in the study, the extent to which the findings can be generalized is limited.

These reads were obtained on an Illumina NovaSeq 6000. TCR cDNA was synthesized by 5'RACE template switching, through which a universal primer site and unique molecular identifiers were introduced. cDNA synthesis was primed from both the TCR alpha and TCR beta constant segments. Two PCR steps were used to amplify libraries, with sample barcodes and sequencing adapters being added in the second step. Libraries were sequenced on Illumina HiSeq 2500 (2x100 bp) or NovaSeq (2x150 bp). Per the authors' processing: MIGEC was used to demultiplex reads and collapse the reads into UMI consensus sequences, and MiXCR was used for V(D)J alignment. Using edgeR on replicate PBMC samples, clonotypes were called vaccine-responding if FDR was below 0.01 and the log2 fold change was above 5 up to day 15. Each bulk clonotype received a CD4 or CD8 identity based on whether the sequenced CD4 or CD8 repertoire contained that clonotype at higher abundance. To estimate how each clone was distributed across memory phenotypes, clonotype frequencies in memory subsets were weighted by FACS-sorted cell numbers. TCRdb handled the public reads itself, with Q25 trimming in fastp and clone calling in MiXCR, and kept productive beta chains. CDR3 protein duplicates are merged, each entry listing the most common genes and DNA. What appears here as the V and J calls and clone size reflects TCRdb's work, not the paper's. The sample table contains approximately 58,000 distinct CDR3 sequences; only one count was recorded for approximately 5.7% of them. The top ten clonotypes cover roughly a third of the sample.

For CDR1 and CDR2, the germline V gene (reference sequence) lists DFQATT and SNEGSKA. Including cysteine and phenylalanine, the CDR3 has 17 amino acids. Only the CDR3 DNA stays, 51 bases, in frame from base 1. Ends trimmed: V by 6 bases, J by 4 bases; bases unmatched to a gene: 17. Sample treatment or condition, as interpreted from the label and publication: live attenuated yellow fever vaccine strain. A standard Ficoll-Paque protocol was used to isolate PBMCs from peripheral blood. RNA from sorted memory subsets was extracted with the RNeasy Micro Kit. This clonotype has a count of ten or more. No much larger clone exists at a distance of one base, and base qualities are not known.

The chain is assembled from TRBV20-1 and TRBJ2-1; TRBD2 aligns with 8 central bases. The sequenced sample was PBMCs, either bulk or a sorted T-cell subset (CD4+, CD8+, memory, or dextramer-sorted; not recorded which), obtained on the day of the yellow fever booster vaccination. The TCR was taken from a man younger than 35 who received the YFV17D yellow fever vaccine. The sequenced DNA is TGCAGTGCCCACCTACCTTGGGGAATAGCGGGGTACAATGAGCAGTTCTTC. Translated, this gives CSAHLPWGIAGYNEQFF.